The sequence of this TCR beta chain was determined in a study of T cells expressing NK-cell markers. Study in general: Underlying the TCR beta repertoires were sorted CD3+CD56+NKG2C+, CD3+CD56+NKG2C- and CD3+CD56-NKG2C+ T cells.

Beta-chain TCR cDNA was generated via 5'RACE template switching with UMIs. For each CDR3 protein, TCRdb gives one entry from its re-call of the 5' RACE reads, without DNA. Its table lists 200,000 to 300,000 distinct CDR3 sequences. On this clonotype: The antigen is unknown.

General study results and limits: Similarly, these clonotypes led the CD3+CD56-NKG2C+ fraction as well in a handful of donors.

Germline CDR1 and CDR2: SGDLS and YYNGEE. CDR3 size: 13 residues. The clonotype originates from a man younger than 35 in good health. What was sequenced was blood T cells: a sorted CD56 or NKG2C T cell subset, CD4+ or CD8+ T cells, or bulk PBMC T cells (not recorded which). This chain connects TRBV9 to TRBJ1-2; TCRdb calls TRBD1, which cannot be checked without DNA. The CDR3 spells CARVVDRADGYTF.